Sequencing of this T cell receptor (beta chain) was carried out in a study of cytomegalovirus exposure and HLA in healthy donors (dated by TCRdb to the late 2010s). About the investigation overall: According to a later analysis, the 120 or so validation repertoires were produced on the same platform as the 700 or so repertoires of the first cohort. The aim of the study was to test whether cataloging public T cell receptors could identify signatures of past pathogen exposure. In addition to the first cohort of roughly 700 subjects, a separate validation cohort of approximately 130 different subjects was used. To predict cytomegalovirus infection status, the study brought together high-throughput TCR immunosequencing, statistical association of individual TCRs with disease status, and machine learning.

Details on this clone: This clone's antigen is unknown. Base qualities are not at hand, and no much larger clone is one base apart.

Measured from the cysteine to the phenylalanine, the CDR3 is 14 residues long. The kept DNA is CDR3 alone, 42 bases in frame from the first base. The V end loses 1 base and the J end loses 7 bases, and a stretch of 15 bases separates them. CDR1 SGHRS and CDR2 YFSETQ are derived from the germline V gene. Separate from the approximately 700-subject first cohort, the validation cohort of about 120 subjects was the group to which the donors belonged. The protocol used for the library was the immunoSEQ multiplex PCR assay. The paper's processing steps were these. A statistical classification framework was developed to diagnose cytomegalovirus status using the catalog of TCR beta chain sequences. The table was pulled from immuneACCESS by TCRdb, which kept in-frame rearrangements only. Such tables lose some clones; where checked, under half of the loss comes from unresolved V genes, and the rest has no known cause. Clone size and V and J calls were adopted from that table, with D and trimming inferred from the DNA. For this sample the table gives more than 110,000 clones, of which 84% were detected only once. Of the sample, approximately 1.4% falls within the top ten clones.

The study at large found these results: A later analysis found that TCRs clustered in the first cohort also tended to co-occur in the roughly 110 validation repertoires, with 94% of cluster scores above 0. Three of the identified cytomegalovirus-associated TCR beta chains were confirmed in vitro to be specific for cytomegalovirus antigens. Most TCR sequences were seen in very few donors, while some public TCRs were found in many individuals. It was suggested by the authors that the approach could potentially be generalized to other disease states and immunological phenotypes. In both the original and validation cohorts, the classifier was reported to diagnose cytomegalovirus status with high specificity and sensitivity. A total of 164 TCR beta chains were listed by the study as associated with cytomegalovirus. A later analysis had no HLA typing for the validation cohort, so co-occurrence there was scored across all 130 or so repertoires.

This sequence uses TRBV5-1 and TRBJ2-7, with TRBD2 perhaps the D gene, on 6 matching bases. This clonotype originated in a woman in her 30s in good health and CMV-seronegative. The sequencing input was PBMCs. The DNA sequence is TGCGCCAGCAGCTTGAGGCAGGATGCGGGAGAGCAGTACTTC. This is translated as CASSLRQDAGEQYF. With all but the CDR3 taken from the reference TRBV5-1 and TRBJ2-7 genes, the full variable domain is: KAGVTQTPRYLIKTRGQQVTLSCSPISGHRSVSWYQQTPGQGLQFLFEYFSETQRNKGNFPGRFSGRQFSNSRSEMNVSTLELGDSALYLCASSLRQDAGEQYFGPGTRLTVT.